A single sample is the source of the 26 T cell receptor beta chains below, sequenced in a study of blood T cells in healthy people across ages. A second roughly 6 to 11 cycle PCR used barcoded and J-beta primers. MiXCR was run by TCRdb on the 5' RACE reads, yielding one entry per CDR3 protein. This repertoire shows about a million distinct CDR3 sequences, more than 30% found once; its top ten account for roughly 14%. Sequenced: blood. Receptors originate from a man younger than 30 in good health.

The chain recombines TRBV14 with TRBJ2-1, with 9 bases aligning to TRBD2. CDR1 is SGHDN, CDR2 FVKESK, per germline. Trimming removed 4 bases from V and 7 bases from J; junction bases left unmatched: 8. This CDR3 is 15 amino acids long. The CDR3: CASSPGTSFWNEQFF. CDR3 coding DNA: TGTGCCAGCAGCCCCGGGACTAGCTTCTGGAATGAGCAGTTCTTC.

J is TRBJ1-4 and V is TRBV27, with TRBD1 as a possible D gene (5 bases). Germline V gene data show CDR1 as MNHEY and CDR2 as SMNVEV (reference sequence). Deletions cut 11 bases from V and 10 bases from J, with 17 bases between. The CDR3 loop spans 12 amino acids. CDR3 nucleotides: TGTGCCTCACGTGGGCCCGGGGGAAAACTGTTTTTT. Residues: CASRGPGGKLFF.

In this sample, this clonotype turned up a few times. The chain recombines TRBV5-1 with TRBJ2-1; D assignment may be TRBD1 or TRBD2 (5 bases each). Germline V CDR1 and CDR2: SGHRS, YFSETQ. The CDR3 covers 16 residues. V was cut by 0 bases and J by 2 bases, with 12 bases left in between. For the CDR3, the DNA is TGCGCCAGCAGCTTGGACCGGGACGGAACCTACAATGAGCAGTTCTTC. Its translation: CASSLDRDGTYNEQFF.

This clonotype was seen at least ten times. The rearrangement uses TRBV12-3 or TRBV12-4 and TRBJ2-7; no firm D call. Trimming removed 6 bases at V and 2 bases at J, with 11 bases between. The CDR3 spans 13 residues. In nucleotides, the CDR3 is TGTGCCAGCAGCTCGCGTGGTACCTACGAGCAGTACTTC. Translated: CASSSRGTYEQYF.

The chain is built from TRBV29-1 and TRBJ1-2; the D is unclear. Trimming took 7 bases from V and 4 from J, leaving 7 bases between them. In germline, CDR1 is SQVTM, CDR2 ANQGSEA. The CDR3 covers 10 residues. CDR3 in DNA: TGCAGCGCGGACGTCTATGGCTACACCTTC. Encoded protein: CSADVYGYTF.

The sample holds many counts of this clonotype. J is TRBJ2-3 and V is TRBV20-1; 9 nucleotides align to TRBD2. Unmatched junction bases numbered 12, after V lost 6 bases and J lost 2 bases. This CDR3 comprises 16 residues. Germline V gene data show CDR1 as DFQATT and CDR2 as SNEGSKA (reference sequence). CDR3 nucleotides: TGCAGTGCAATGAACAGACTAGCGGCAAACACAGATACGCAGTATTTT. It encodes CSAMNRLAANTDTQYF.

The CDR3 sequence is CSESDRTNYGYTF. CDR3 bases: TGCAGTGAAAGTGATAGAACTAACTATGGCTACACCTTC. This chain uses TRBV20-1 with TRBJ1-2; D uncertain. Germline-derived CDR1 and CDR2 are DFQATT and SNEGSKA (reference sequence). Trimming removed 7 bases from V and 0 bases from J, with 12 bases in between. This CDR3 is 13 amino acids long.

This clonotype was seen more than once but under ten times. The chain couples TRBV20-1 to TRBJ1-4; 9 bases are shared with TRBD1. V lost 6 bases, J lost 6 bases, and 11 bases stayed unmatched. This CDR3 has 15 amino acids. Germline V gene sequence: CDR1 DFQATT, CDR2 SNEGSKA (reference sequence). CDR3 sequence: CSAPDRGQGHEKLFF. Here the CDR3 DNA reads TGCAGTGCCCCGGACAGGGGCCAAGGGCATGAAAAACTGTTTTTT.

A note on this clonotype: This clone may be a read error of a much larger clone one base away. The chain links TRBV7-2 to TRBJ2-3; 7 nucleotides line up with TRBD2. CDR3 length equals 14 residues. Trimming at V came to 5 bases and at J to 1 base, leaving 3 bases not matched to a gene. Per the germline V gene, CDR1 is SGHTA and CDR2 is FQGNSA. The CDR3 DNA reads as TGTGCCAGCAGCGCTAGCGGCCGCACAGATACGCAGTATTTT. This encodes CASSASGRTDTQYF. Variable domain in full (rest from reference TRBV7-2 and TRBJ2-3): GAGVSQSPSNKVTEKGKDVELRCDPISGHTALYWYRQSLGQGLEFLIYFQGNSAPDKSGLPSDRFSAERTGGSVSTLTIQRTQQEDSAVYLCASSASGRTDTQYFGPGTRLTVL.

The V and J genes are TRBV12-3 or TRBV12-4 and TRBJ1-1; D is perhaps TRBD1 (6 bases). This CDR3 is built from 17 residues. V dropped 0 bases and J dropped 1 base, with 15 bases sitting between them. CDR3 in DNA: TGTGCCAGCAGTTTAGCGTCATCAGGACAGAAGAACACTGAAGCTTTCTTT. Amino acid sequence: CASSLASSGQKNTEAFF.

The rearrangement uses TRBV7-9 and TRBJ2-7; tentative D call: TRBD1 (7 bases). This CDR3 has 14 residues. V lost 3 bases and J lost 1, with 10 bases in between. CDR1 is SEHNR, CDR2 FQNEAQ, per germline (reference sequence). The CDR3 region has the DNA TGTGCCAGCAGCTTTCAGGGGGGTTCCTACGAGCAGTACTTC. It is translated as CASSFQGGSYEQYF.

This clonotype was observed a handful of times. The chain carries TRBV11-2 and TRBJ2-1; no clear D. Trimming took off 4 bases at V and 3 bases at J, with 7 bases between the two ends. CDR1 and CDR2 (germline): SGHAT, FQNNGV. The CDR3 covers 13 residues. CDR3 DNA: TGTGCCAGCAGCTCCAATAGCTACAATGAGCAGTTCTTC. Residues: CASSSNSYNEQFF. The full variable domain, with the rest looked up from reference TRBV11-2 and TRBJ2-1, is EAGVAQSPRYKIIEKRQSVAFWCNPISGHATLYWYQQILGQGPKLLIQFQNNGVVDDSQLPKDRFSAERLKGVDSTLKIQPAKLEDSAVYLCASSSNSYNEQFFGPGTRLTVL.

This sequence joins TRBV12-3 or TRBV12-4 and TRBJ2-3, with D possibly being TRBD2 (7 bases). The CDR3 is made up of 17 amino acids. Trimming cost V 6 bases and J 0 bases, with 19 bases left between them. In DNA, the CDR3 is TGTGCCAGCAGCCCCCGGGGGGCCGGGATCAGCACAGATACGCAGTATTTT. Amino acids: CASSPRGAGISTDTQYF.

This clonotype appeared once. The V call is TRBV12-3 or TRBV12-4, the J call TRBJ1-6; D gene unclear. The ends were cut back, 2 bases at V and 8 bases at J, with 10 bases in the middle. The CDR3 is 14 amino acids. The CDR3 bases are TGTGCCAGCAGTTTATCGGGGTACGATTCACCCCTCCACTTT. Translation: CASSLSGYDSPLHF.

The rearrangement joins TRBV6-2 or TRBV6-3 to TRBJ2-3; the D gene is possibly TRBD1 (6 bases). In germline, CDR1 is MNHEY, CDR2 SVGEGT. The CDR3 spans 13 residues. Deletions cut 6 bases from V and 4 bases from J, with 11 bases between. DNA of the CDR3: TGTGCCAGCAGGCAGGACAGCGCAGATACGCAGTATTTT. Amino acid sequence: CASRQDSADTQYF.

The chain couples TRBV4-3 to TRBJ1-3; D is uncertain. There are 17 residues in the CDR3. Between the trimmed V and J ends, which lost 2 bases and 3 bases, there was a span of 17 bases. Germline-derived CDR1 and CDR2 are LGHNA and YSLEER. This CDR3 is CASSQSPQGSLGNTIYF. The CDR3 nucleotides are TGCGCCAGCAGCCAAAGCCCCCAAGGCAGCCTTGGAAACACCATATATTTT.

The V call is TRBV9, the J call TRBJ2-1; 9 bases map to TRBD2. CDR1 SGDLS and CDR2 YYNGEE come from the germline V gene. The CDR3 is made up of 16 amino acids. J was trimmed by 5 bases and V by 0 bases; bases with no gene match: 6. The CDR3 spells CASSVVSSGRNNEQFF. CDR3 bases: TGTGCCAGCAGCGTAGTAAGTAGCGGGAGAAACAATGAGCAGTTCTTC.

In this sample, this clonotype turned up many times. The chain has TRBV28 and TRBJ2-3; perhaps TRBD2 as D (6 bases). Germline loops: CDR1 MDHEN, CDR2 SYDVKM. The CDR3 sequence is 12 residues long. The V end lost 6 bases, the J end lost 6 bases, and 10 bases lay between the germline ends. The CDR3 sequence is CASRRESDTQYF. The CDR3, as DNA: TGTGCCAGCAGACGGGAGTCTGATACGCAGTATTTT.

The CDR3 sequence: CASSLVVGEKLFF. The CDR3 DNA reads as TGTGCCAGCAGTTTAGTTGTCGGAGAAAAACTGTTTTTT. The chain carries TRBV27 and TRBJ1-4; D unclear. Germline V gives CDR1 MNHEY, CDR2 SMNVEV (reference sequence). The V end lost 2 bases, the J end lost 8 bases, and 9 bases lay between the germline ends. The CDR3 sequence is 13 residues long.

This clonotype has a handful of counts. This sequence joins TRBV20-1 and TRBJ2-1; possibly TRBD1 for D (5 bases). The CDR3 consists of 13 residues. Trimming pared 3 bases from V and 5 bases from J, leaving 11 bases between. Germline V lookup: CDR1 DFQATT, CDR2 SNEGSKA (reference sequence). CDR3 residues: CSARGQAHNEQFF. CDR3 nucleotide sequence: TGCAGTGCTAGGGGGCAGGCTCACAATGAGCAGTTCTTC.

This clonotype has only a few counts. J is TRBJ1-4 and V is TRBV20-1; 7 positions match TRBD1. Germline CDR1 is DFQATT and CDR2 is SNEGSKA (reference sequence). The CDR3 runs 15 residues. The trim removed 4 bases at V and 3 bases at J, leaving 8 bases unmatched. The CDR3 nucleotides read TGCAGTGCTATCGAGCCCGGGACAGCTAATGAAAAACTGTTTTTT. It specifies CSAIEPGTANEKLFF.

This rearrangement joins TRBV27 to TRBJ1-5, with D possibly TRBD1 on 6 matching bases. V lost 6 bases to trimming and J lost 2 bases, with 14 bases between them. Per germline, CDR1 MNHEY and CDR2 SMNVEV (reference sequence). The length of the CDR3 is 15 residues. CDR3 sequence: CASSEGDIGNQPQHF. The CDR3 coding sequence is TGTGCCAGCAGCGAGGGGGACATCGGCAATCAGCCCCAGCATTTT.

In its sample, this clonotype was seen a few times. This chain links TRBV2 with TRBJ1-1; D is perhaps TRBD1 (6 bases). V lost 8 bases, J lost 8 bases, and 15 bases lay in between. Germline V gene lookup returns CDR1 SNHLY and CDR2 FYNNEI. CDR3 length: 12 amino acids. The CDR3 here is CASRNRVREAFF. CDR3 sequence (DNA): TGTGCCAGCCGCAACAGGGTACGAGAAGCTTTCTTT.

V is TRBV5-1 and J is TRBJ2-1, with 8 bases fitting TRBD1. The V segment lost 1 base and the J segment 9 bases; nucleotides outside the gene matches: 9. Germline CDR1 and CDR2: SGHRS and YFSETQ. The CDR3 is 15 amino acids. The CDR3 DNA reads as TGCGCCAGCAGCTTGTCGGGACAGGATCTTGGTGAGCAGTTCTTC. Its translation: CASSLSGQDLGEQFF.

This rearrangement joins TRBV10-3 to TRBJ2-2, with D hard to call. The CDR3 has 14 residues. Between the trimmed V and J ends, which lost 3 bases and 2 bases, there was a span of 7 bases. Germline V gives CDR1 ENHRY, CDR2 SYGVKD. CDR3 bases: TGTGCCATCAGTGAAGTCCTAAACACCGGGGAGCTGTTTTTT. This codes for CAISEVLNTGELFF.

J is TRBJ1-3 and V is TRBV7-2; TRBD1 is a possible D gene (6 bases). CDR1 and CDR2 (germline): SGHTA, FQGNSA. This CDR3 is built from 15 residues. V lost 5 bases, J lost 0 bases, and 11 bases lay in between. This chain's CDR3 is CASSNTGSSGNTIYF. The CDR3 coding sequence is TGTGCCAGCAGCAACACAGGGAGCTCTGGAAACACCATATATTTT.